The source of this T cell receptor (beta chain) is a study of CD8 T cells in ankylosing spondylitis. TCRdb analysed the 5' RACE reads with MiXCR anew, one entry per CDR3 protein. The table records 200,000 to 300,000 distinct CDR3 sequences, roughly 10% of them present only once. At least ten counts were recorded for this clonotype. The CDR3 is 14 residues long. The V end lost 8 bases, the J end lost 5 bases, and 17 bases lay between the germline ends. CDR1 and CDR2 from the germline V gene are ENHRY and SYGVKD. Sequenced sample: blood, either unsorted or a sorted T cell fraction (not recorded which). V and J are TRBV10-3 and TRBJ2-3; perhaps TRBD1 as D (6 bases). The TCR comes from a male donor with ankylosing spondylitis or in good health (not recorded which). The CDR3 spells CAIEGDRSGDTQYF. In DNA, the CDR3 is TGTGCCATCGAGGGAGACAGGAGTGGAGATACGCAGTATTTT.